The entry below describes one TCR beta chain. The antigen remains unidentified. This entry is derived from a study of cytomegalovirus exposure and HLA in healthy donors. Findings and caveats of the study: The majority of TCR sequences were rare, yet some public TCRs appeared in many donors. Using a false discovery rate of 0.05, a later analysis showed that 15,000 to 20,000 TCR beta sequences were associated with HLA alleles. Among the sequence variants, a highly shared cluster was likely an artifact of sequencing. Trimming of TCR beta V- and J-genes showed a link, identified in a later analysis, to a missense DCLRE1C variant.

The CDR3 sequence is 12 residues long. V lost 7 bases and J 5 bases, leaving 11 bases between the germline ends. The V gene's germline CDR1 is MDHEN and CDR2 SYDVKM. PCR employed 60 Vbeta and 13 Jbeta primers. The assay was immunoSEQ multiplex PCR, and TCRdb's table has in-frame clones only and misses some. Here the sample spans approximately 140,000 clones, 73% being singletons. This clonotype was sampled from a human donor in good health. This rearrangement joins TRBV28 to TRBJ1-2; TRBD1 might be the D (6 bases). The sequenced sample was PBMCs. CDR3 sequence (DNA): TGTGCCAGCATCCAACAGGGTTATGGCTACACCTTC. Protein product: CASIQQGYGYTF.